This section outlines one TCR beta chain sequence together with its context. Antigen unknown. The treatment: roughly 19 received Ad26.COV2.S at low or high dose, single or two shots; roughly 5 received placebo; per-sample allocation not given. After the first vaccine or placebo injection, samples were drawn on day 63. An 18-55-year-old adult in Boston served as donor. The CDR3 has 17 residues. This specimen comes from a study of Ad26.COV2.S vaccination and SARS-CoV-2 variants. Study in general: Donor was in the COV1001 Ad26.COV2.S trial arm. Once or twice, 56 days apart, Ad26.COV2.S was delivered intramuscularly. Overall study results and limits: Once vaccination had occurred, spike-specific CD8+ and CD4+ T cell responses reportedly showed substantial breadth.

TCRdb's table, derived via immunoSEQ multiplex PCR, lists solely in-frame clones and lacks some. The sample carries around 300,000 clones, roughly nine tenths recorded once. The rearrangement uses TRBV21-1 and TRBJ1-2. TRBV21-1 constitutes a pseudogene. The specimen comprised peripheral blood, sampled in a trial of Ad26.COV2.S vaccine versus placebo. This clonotype was sampled from a person aged 18-65 years who received the Ad26.COV2.S COVID-19 vaccine or a placebo. In DNA form, the CDR3 reads TGTGCCAGCAGCAAAATTGTACTTGCTAAAGCTAACTATGGCTACACCTTC. Its protein is CASSKIVLAKANYGYTF.